The clone carrying this T cell receptor (beta chain) was seen once. These data come from a study of blood T cell repertoires in COVID-19. Produced via immunoSEQ multiplex PCR; TCRdb's table is partial and in-frame only. The repertoire holds about 150,000 clones, approximately 90% seen once, with roughly 2.9% in the top ten. The V gene's germline CDR1 is SGHRS and CDR2 YFSETQ. This CDR3 is built from 16 residues. V dropped 0 bases and J dropped 4 bases, with 16 bases sitting between them. This TCR was recovered from a man in his 60s with active or convalescent COVID-19. This rearrangement joins TRBV5-1 to TRBJ2-5; the D gene is possibly TRBD2 (7 bases). The specimen sequenced was peripheral blood. CDR3 region: CASSLGRGPRGETQYF. The CDR3 DNA is TGCGCCAGCAGCTTGGGGCGGGGGCCCCGAGGAGAGACCCAGTACTTC.